A selection of T cell receptor beta chains follows, all from one sample in a study of cytomegalovirus exposure and HLA in healthy donors. This table comes from immunoSEQ multiplex PCR, and its TCRdb copy is limited to in-frame clones, with some not included. The sample includes about 150,000 clones, roughly four fifths of them seen just once. The sample comprised PBMCs. All receptors derive from a man under 40 in good health and CMV-seronegative. Each CDR3 is given with its conserved first and last residue. Each record gives: D gene, V gene, J gene, clone size, CDR3 DNA, CDR3 protein. A D gene is named only where the DNA matches it firmly. Rows give clone size only sometimes, using once, few, many, or a class for an expanded clone.

>TRBD1|TRBV27|TRBJ1-1|.
TGTGCCAGCAGTCGACAGGGCGCCACTGAAGCTTTCTTT
CASSRQGATEAFF
>.|TRBV28|TRBJ2-7|.
TGTGCCAGCAGTATAGCCACAATATACGATGGATACGAGCAGTACTTC
CASSIATIYDGYEQYF
>TRBD2|TRBV7-9|TRBJ2-1|.
TGTGCCAGCAGCTTATTCATACTAGCGAACAATGAGCAGTTCTTC
CASSLFILANNEQFF
>TRBD2|TRBV5-1|TRBJ2-1|.
TGCGCCAGCAGCTTGGTAGCGGGAGGCCCTCCTTACAATGAGCAGTTCTTC
CASSLVAGGPPYNEQFF
>.|TRBV10-3|TRBJ2-2|.
TGTGCCATCAGTGATTGGGGCGCGAACACCGGGGAGCTGTTTTTT
CAISDWGANTGELFF
>TRBD2|TRBV7-8|TRBJ2-7|.
TGTGCCAGCAGCCTAGATACTAGCGGTTCCTACGAGCAGTACTTC
CASSLDTSGSYEQYF
>.|TRBV6-6|TRBJ1-5|once
TGTGCCAGCAGTTACGGGGGGTTTAATCAGCCCCAGCATTTT
CASSYGGFNQPQHF
>TRBD1|TRBV30|TRBJ2-7|.
TGTGGAATGGAGGGGGACAGGTACTACGAGCAGTACTTC
CGMEGDRYYEQYF
>TRBD1|TRBV30|TRBJ2-2|once
TGTGCCTGGAGCATCCGACAGGGGGCTATCGCCGGGGAGCTGTTTTTT
CAWSIRQGAIAGELFF
>.|TRBV6-5|TRBJ1-3|.
TGTGCCAGCAGCTCGACAGGTGGAAACACCATATATTTT
CASSSTGGNTIYF
>TRBD1|TRBV7-7|TRBJ2-5|.
TGTGCTAGCAGCTCCGGGACAGGGGAGACCCAGTACTTC
CASSSGTGETQYF
>TRBD2|TRBV9|TRBJ2-7|.
TGTGCCAGCAGCCCCCGACTAGCTGCGATCTACGAGCAGTACTTC
CASSPRLAAIYEQYF
>TRBD2|TRBV9|TRBJ2-3|.
TGTGCCAGCAGCAAAAGCGGGAGTCTATATACAGATACGCAGTATTTT
CASSKSGSLYTDTQYF
>.|TRBV19|TRBJ1-2|.
TGTGCCAGTAGGGTCGCCGGGAGCCAATACAACTATGGCTACACCTTC
CASRVAGSQYNYGYTF
>.|TRBV10-3|TRBJ1-2|.
TGTGCCATCAGTGACGCGGACAGACTAAACTATGGCTACACCTTC
CAISDADRLNYGYTF
>.|TRBV5-6|TRBJ2-7|once
TGTGCCAGCAGCTTGTTAGGGGACATCCCTAAGTACGAGCAGTACTTC
CASSLLGDIPKYEQYF
>TRBD1|TRBV30|TRBJ2-7|few
TGTGCCTGGAGTGTAGGGGACAGGGTGAACGAGCAGTACTTC
CAWSVGDRVNEQYF
>TRBD1|TRBV9|TRBJ2-3|.
TGTGCCAGCAGCGGACCAGGGGGTTGGACAGATACGCAGTATTTT
CASSGPGGWTDTQYF
>.|TRBV28|TRBJ1-1|.
TGTGCCAGCAGCGTTATTAGGGGTTTGAACACTGAAGCTTTCTTT
CASSVIRGLNTEAFF
>TRBD2|TRBV7-9|TRBJ2-5|.
TGTGCCAGCAGCCTTGGGACTAGCGGGCAAGAGACCCAGTACTTC
CASSLGTSGQETQYF
>TRBD1|TRBV28|TRBJ2-7|.
TGTGCCAGCAGTCCAGACCCAAGGAACAGGGGGCCGCCCTACGAGCAGTACTTC
CASSPDPRNRGPPYEQYF
>.|TRBV5-1|TRBJ1-5|.
TGCGCCAGCAGCTTGAGGGCAGGGGATCAGCCCCAGCATTTT
CASSLRAGDQPQHF
>.|TRBV6-5|TRBJ2-7|.
TGTGCCAGCCATACAGGAACGTTTGAGCAGTACTTC
CASHTGTFEQYF
>.|TRBV18|TRBJ1-3|.
TGTGCCAGCTCCCGGGACACCGCCTCTGGAAACACCATATATTTT
CASSRDTASGNTIYF